A single sample is the source of the 12 T cell receptor beta chains below, sequenced in a study of regulatory T cells in long-lasting Graves disease. Building of the TCR beta libraries involved iRepertoire HTBI primers and Arm-PCR of CDR3 regions. TCRdb called the multiplex PCR reads again in MiXCR, with one record for every CDR3 protein. The sample comprises hundreds of thousands of distinct CDR3 sequences, 16% of which are singletons, and less than 35% rests with the top ten. Time point denoted: newly diagnosed GD, antithyroid drugs for less than 3 months. Preparation of the TCR library used RNA extracted from PBMCs. The same sample was also used in a study of T cells in Graves' hyperthyroidism and ophthalmopathy.

Sequences were derived from peripheral blood mononuclear cells (PBMCs), sampled at new diagnosis, from a patient treated with antithyroid drugs. These receptors were obtained from a man aged 35-49 years with Graves disease.

This clonotype was seen repeatedly, ten times or more. The chain links TRBV3-1 to TRBJ2-3, with 7 nucleotides matching TRBD2. The length of the CDR3 is 16 residues. CDR1 is LGHDT and CDR2 is YNNKEL in the germline V gene (reference sequence). After removal of 3 bases from V and 0 bases from J, the junction contained 6 bases not matched to a gene. CDR3 nucleotides: TGTGCCAGCAGCCATCGAGCGGGGCCTAGCACAGATACGCAGTATTTT. It is translated as CASSHRAGPSTDTQYF.

This clonotype occurred many times. Here the CDR3 reads CASSSGSQDYNEKLFF. CDR3 sequence (DNA): TGTGCCAGCAGCTCCGGTAGCCAGGACTACAATGAAAAACTGTTTTTT. The chain links TRBV11-3 to TRBJ1-4; D is undetermined. The CDR3 runs 16 residues. Germline CDR1 reads SGHNT; CDR2 reads YENEEA. Between the trimmed V and J ends, which lost 4 bases and 5 bases, there was a span of 17 bases.

The table lists this clonotype with a few counts. Germline and junction disagree at one end, which may indicate a read error. This chain connects TRBV12-3 or TRBV12-4 to TRBJ2-7; the D gene is possibly TRBD1 (5 bases). This CDR3 contains 14 residues. Written as DNA, the CDR3 is TGTGCCAGCAGTTTCGCCGACAGCTCCTACGGGCAGTACTTC. It encodes CASSFADSSYGQYF.

This clonotype has a count of ten or more. V usage is TRBV7-2 and J usage is TRBJ2-3, with D possibly being TRBD1 (7 bases). The DNA matches TRBJ2-5 better at its end, which makes the J call doubtful. Germline V gives CDR1 SGHTA, CDR2 FQGNSA. The CDR3 contains 16 residues. The CDR3 reads CASSPQGGGGRETQYF. DNA for the CDR3: TGTGCCAGCAGCCCCCAGGGTGGAGGGGGCAGAGAGACCCAGTACTTC.

V and J are TRBV5-1 and TRBJ1-6; TRBD1 aligns across 7 bases. The junction had 13 bases not matched to a gene; V was cut back by 7 bases and J by 9 bases. Germline CDR1 reads SGHRS; CDR2 reads YFSETQ. The CDR3 is made up of 15 amino acids. The CDR3 DNA follows: TGCGCCAGCCAACCAGGGGGGGCAATGGTTTCACCCCTCCACTTT. Its translation: CASQPGGAMVSPLHF.

The chain uses TRBV4-2 and TRBJ2-5, with a possible D match to TRBD2 (6 bases). The CDR3 runs 16 residues. Germline V gene lookup returns CDR1 LGHNA and CDR2 YNFKEQ. With 4 bases removed from V and 5 bases from J, the gap between germline ends came to 20 bases. The CDR3 protein is CASSREVRDFPETQYF. In DNA form, the CDR3 reads TGTGCCAGCAGCCGAGAGGTCCGGGACTTCCCGGAGACCCAGTACTTC.

The table lists this clonotype with many counts. This rearrangement joins TRBV7-2 to TRBJ2-6; D not resolved. V was shortened by 2 bases and J by 2 bases, with 7 bases between the two germline ends. Germline-derived CDR1 and CDR2 are SGHTA and FQGNSA. The CDR3 covers 15 residues. The CDR3 DNA sequence: TGTGCCAGCAGCTTAAGGGTAACTGGGGCCAACGTCCTGACTTTC. Amino acid sequence: CASSLRVTGANVLTF.

For this clonotype: One base away lies a much larger clone, so this may be a sequencing read error. This chain connects TRBV28 to TRBJ1-2, with D hard to call. The germline gives CDR1 MDHEN, CDR2 SYDVKM. CDR3 length: 14 residues. CDR3 nucleotide sequence: TGTGCCAGCGGTTTAGTGGGAAGAAACTATGGCTACACCTTC. This encodes CASGLVGRNYGYTF.

At least ten counts were recorded for this clonotype. At one end the junction does not follow the germline gene, possibly because of a read error. The chain joins TRBV2 to TRBJ1-4; 7 nucleotides match TRBD1. The CDR3 sequence is 14 residues long. Germline CDR1 and CDR2: SNHLY and FYNNEI. This CDR3 is CASKTTGWFEKLFF. For the CDR3, the DNA is TGTGCAAGCAAAACGACAGGGTGGTTTGAAAAACTGTTTTTT. Full variable domain (rest looked up from reference TRBV2 and TRBJ1-4): EPEVTQTPSHQVTQMGQEVILRCVPISNHLYFYWYRQILGQKVEFLVSFYNNEISEKSEIFDDQFSVERPDGSNFTLKIRSTKLEDSAMYFCASKTTGWFEKLFFGSGTQLSVL.

The V and J genes are TRBV6-5 and TRBJ1-2; TRBD1 might be the D (6 bases). The CDR3 is made up of 13 amino acids. Trimming took off 0 bases at V and 7 bases at J, with 9 bases between the two ends. Per germline, CDR1 MNHEY and CDR2 SVGAGI. DNA of the CDR3: TGTGCCAGCAGTTACTCCCAAGGGGGTGGCTACACCTTC. Protein sequence: CASSYSQGGGYTF.

About this clonotype itself: This may come from a read error, since a much larger clone is one base off. V and J are TRBV3-1 and TRBJ2-5; D is ambiguous. From germline, CDR1 is LGHDT and CDR2 YNNKEL (reference sequence). The CDR3 totals 11 residues. Trimming left V 10 bases short and J 7 bases short, with 13 bases between. CDR3 sequence: CANTTTGTQYF. The DNA of the CDR3 is TGTGCCAACACCACAACGGGGACCCAGTACTTC.

In this sample, this clonotype turned up many times. The genes are TRBV3-1 and TRBJ2-7; D is possibly TRBD1 (6 bases). The germline CDR1 and CDR2 sequences are LGHDT and YNNKEL (reference sequence). The length of the CDR3 is 14 residues. Deletions cut 1 base from V and 2 bases from J, with 9 bases between. CDR3 DNA: TGTGCCAGCAGCCAAGGCAGGGGCCCCTACGAGCAGTACTTC. Translation gives CASSQGRGPYEQYF.